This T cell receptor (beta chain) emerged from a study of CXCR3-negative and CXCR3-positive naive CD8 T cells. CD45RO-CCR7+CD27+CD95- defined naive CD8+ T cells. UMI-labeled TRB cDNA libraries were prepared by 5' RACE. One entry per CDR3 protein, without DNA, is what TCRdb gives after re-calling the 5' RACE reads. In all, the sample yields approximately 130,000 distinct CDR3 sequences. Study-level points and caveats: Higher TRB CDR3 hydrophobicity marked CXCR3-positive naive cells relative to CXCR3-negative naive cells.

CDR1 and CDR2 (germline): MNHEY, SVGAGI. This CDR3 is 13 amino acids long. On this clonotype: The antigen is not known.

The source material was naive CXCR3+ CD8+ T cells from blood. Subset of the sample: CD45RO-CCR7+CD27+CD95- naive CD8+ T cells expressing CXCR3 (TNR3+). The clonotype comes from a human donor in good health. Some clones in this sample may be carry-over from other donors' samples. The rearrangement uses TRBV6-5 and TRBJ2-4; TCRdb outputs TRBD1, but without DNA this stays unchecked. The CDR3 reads CASSYSWGDIQYF.